The entry below gives a single TCR beta chain sequence along with its context. The data were obtained in a study of yellow fever vaccine responses in identical twins. V was trimmed by 5 bases and J by 2 bases, leaving 12 bases between them. Germline V CDR1 and CDR2: LGHNA, YSLEER. CDR3 length: 15 residues. One entry per CDR3 protein, called by TCRdb with MiXCR from the RT-PCR reads. The table lists 3,000 to 4,500 distinct CDR3 sequences, about 83% of them singletons. This rearrangement joins TRBV4-3 to TRBJ1-4, with no clear D. This material consisted of T cells from blood (PBMCs), unsorted or a sorted subset (not recorded which), taken before or after yellow fever vaccination (not recorded which). The sequence came from a woman aged 18-29 years who received the yellow fever vaccine. The DNA for the CDR3 is TGCGCCAGCAGCTCCAACATAGGGACTAATGAAAAACTGTTTTTT. Translating it yields CASSSNIGTNEKLFF.